The entry that follows covers one T cell receptor beta chain sequence. This sample's TCRbeta library carried unique molecular identifier barcodes. Using its own MiXCR run on the PCR reads, TCRdb lists one record per CDR3 protein. The data show around 410,000 distinct CDR3 sequences, approximately 11% seen once. This sample was taken from a study of T-cell reconstitution after alpha-beta-depleted transplantation in children. With 3 bases removed from V and 3 bases from J, the gap between germline ends came to 15 bases. The germline V gene has CDR1 SNHLY and CDR2 FYNNEI. The CDR3 runs 16 residues. The TCR sequence derives from a human donor who donated a stem cell graft to a child with acute myeloid leukemia. Source: PBMCs from the stem cell graft donor, taken from the stem cell graft. The chain uses TRBV2 and TRBJ1-5; D not resolved. The CDR3 loop reads CASSDRMGSSNQPQHF. The DNA for the CDR3 is TGTGCCAGCAGTGATCGGATGGGCAGCTCCAATCAGCCCCAGCATTTT. Combining the CDR3 with reference TRBV2 and TRBJ1-5 gives the whole variable domain EPEVTQTPSHQVTQMGQEVILRCVPISNHLYFYWYRQILGQKVEFLVSFYNNEISEKSEIFDDQFSVERPDGSNFTLKIRSTKLEDSAMYFCASSDRMGSSNQPQHFGDGTRLSIL.